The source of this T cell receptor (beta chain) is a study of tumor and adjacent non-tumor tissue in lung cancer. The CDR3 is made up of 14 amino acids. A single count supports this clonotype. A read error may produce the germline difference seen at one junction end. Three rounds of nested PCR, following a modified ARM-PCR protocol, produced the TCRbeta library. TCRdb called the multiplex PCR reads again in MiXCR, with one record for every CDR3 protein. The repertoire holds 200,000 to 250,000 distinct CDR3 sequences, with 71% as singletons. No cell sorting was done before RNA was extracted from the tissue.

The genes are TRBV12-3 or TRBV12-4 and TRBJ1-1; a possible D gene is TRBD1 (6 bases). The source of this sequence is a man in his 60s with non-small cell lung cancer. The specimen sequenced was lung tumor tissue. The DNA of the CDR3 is TGTGCCAGCAGTCCCCAAGCGGGACACACCGAAGTTGTCTTT. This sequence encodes CASSPQAGHTEVVF.